This T cell receptor (beta chain) is from a study of early T cells in non-severe SARS-CoV-2 infection. Study as a whole: The input, bulk RNA from unsorted whole blood, was sequenced, and chains were unpaired.

TCRdb itself ran the 5' RACE reads through MiXCR, one entry per CDR3 protein. Counted here are roughly 55,000 distinct CDR3 sequences, under 7.5% occurring once; the ten biggest clones make up 3% to 4%. V was shortened by 2 bases and J by 0 bases, with 13 bases between the two germline ends. Germline V gene lookup returns CDR1 SGHVS and CDR2 FQNEAQ. The CDR3 sequence is 16 residues long. This clonotype was observed many times. The chain recombines TRBV7-8 with TRBJ2-5; D is ambiguous. This TCR was recovered from an adult who was a healthcare worker with PCR-confirmed SARS-CoV-2 infection or an uninfected control (not recorded which). Input material: whole blood. CDR3 protein: CASSLPPPHHQETQYF. CDR3 DNA sequence: TGTGCCAGCAGCTTACCCCCGCCACATCACCAAGAGACCCAGTACTTC.